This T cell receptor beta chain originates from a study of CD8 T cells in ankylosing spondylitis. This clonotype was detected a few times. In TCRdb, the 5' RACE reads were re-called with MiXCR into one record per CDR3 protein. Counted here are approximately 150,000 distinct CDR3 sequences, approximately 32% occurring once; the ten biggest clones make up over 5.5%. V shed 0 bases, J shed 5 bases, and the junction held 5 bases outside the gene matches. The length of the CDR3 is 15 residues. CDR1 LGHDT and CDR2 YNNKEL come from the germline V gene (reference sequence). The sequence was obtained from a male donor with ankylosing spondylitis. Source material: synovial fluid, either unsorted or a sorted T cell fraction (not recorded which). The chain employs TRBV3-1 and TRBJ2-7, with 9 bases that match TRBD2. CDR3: CASSQDRASGNEQYF. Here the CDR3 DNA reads TGTGCCAGCAGCCAAGATAGGGCTAGCGGGAACGAGCAGTACTTC.